This TCR beta chain was sequenced for a study of beta chain features in type 1 diabetes. Study-wide results and caveats: Among all four CD4+ subsets, Type 1 diabetes patients had TCRB CDR3s that were moderately but significantly shorter.

The V gene end was trimmed by 0 bases and the J gene end by 4 bases; junction bases not matched to a gene: 8. This CDR3 has 17 amino acids. In germline, CDR1 is SGHRS, CDR2 YFSETQ. This clone has ten or more counts. Its matching antigen is unknown. Every isolated RNA sample was fully reverse transcribed, so sequencing captured expressed TCRB transcripts. Around 3.7 million reads was the average for naive, central memory and regulatory T cell samples. Here immunoSEQ multiplex PCR was the method, and the copy in TCRdb shows in-frame clones only, minus some. The sample lists roughly 350,000 clones, over 8.5% occurring once.

This sequence joins TRBV5-1 and TRBJ2-1; 9 bases align to TRBD1. Source material: central memory CD4+ T cells from blood. The clonotype was recovered from a man between 25 and 39 years old with type 1 diabetes. CDR3 residues: CASSLVGTGKGYNEQFF. The CDR3, as DNA: TGCGCCAGCAGCTTGGTTGGGACAGGGAAGGGATACAATGAGCAGTTCTTC.